The 19 T cell receptor beta chains reported below all come from one sample, sequenced in a study of glioma-infiltrating T cells after dendritic cell vaccination. The data were produced by immunoSEQ multiplex PCR, yet TCRdb's version contains in-frame clones alone and is incomplete. Of more than 75,000 clones in the sample, roughly four fifths were seen once. Specified time point: after dendritic cell vaccination, including at tumor progression/relapse. The material sequenced was blood, taken after dendritic cell vaccination. The origin of the receptors is a human donor with glioblastoma.

The V gene is TRBV7-3, the J gene TRBJ2-3, with 10 positions matching TRBD2. V lost 0 bases, J lost 5 bases, and 2 bases stayed unmatched. Germline CDR1 reads SGHTA; CDR2 reads FQGTGA. The CDR3 is 15 residues long. The CDR3 nucleotides are TGTGCCAGCAGCTTAACCGGACTAGCGGAAGATACGCAGTATTTT. Its protein is CASSLTGLAEDTQYF. The complete variable domain, with remaining parts taken from reference TRBV7-3 and TRBJ2-3, reads GAGVSQTPSNKVTEKGKYVELRCDPISGHTALYWYRQSLGQGPEFLIYFQGTGAADDSGLPNDRFFAVRPEGSVSTLKIQRTERGDSAVYLCASSLTGLAEDTQYFGPGTRLTVL.

As DNA, the CDR3 is TGTGCCAGCAGTGCTCTCCGGACTACCAGTAATGAGCAGTTCTTC. It is translated as CASSALRTTSNEQFF. This rearrangement joins TRBV2 to TRBJ2-1; possible D gene TRBD2, 6 bases. CDR1 and CDR2 (germline): SNHLY, FYNNEI. The CDR3 is 15 residues long. The V gene lost 4 bases and the J gene lost 7 bases, with 17 bases spanning the gap. Full variable domain (rest looked up from reference TRBV2 and TRBJ2-1): EPEVTQTPSHQVTQMGQEVILRCVPISNHLYFYWYRQILGQKVEFLVSFYNNEISEKSEIFDDQFSVERPDGSNFTLKIRSTKLEDSAMYFCASSALRTTSNEQFFGPGTRLTVL.

The chain joins TRBV7-8 to TRBJ2-3, with 8 bases lining up with TRBD2. The V gene's germline CDR1 is SGHVS and CDR2 FQNEAQ. This CDR3 is built from 16 residues. The V gene end was trimmed by 5 bases and the J gene end by 2 bases; junction bases not matched to a gene: 9. The CDR3 nucleotides are TGTGCCAGCAGCCCGGAGCCGGGGGGGCTCACAGATACGCAGTATTTT. It is translated as CASSPEPGGLTDTQYF.

This chain connects TRBV28 to TRBJ2-3; D is ambiguous. Trimming pared 7 bases from V and 2 bases from J, leaving 10 bases between. The CDR3 length is 13 residues. Germline CDR1 is MDHEN and CDR2 is SYDVKM. The CDR3 sequence: CASTNPYTDTQYF. The CDR3 nucleotides are TGTGCCAGCACCAACCCCTACACAGATACGCAGTATTTT.

J is TRBJ2-7 and V is TRBV5-4; D gene unclear. This CDR3 is built from 16 residues. The germline V gene encodes CDR1 SGHNT and CDR2 YYREEE (reference sequence). Deletions cut 1 base from V and 3 bases from J, with 17 bases between. The chain's CDR3 is CASSLFGPEGNYEQYF. CDR3 sequence (DNA): TGTGCCAGCAGCTTGTTTGGGCCCGAAGGTAACTACGAGCAGTACTTC.

The rearrangement uses TRBV30 and TRBJ1-2; tentative D call: TRBD1 (5 bases). The V gene lost 5 bases and the J gene lost 4 bases, with 17 bases spanning the gap. The length of the CDR3 is 14 residues. Germline V gives CDR1 GTSNPN, CDR2 SVGIG (reference sequence). CDR3 residues: CAWPSGRGLYGYTF. The DNA of the CDR3 is TGTGCCTGGCCGAGCGGGCGGGGCCTCTATGGCTACACCTTC.

CDR3 in amino acids: CASSLNGGAGEQFF. The CDR3 DNA follows: TGTGCCAGCAGCTTAAATGGAGGGGCGGGGGAGCAGTTCTTC. The chain has TRBV7-3 and TRBJ2-1; weak D call: TRBD2 (6 bases). The CDR3 is made up of 14 amino acids. V was clipped by 1 base and J by 10 bases, with 14 bases between them. Germline lookup yields CDR1 SGHTA and CDR2 FQGTGA.

The chain links TRBV18 to TRBJ1-6; 10 bases line up with TRBD1. V shed 5 bases, J shed 10 bases, and the junction held 5 bases outside the gene matches. The CDR3 has 14 residues. Germline V lookup: CDR1 KGHSH, CDR2 LQKENI. The CDR3 DNA sequence: TGTGCCAGCTCAGCCGGGACAGGGGACTCACCCCTCCACTTT. Protein: CASSAGTGDSPLHF.

This CDR3 reads CASSPQTGGPGELFF. The CDR3 nucleotides read TGCGCCAGCAGCCCCCAGACAGGGGGCCCCGGGGAGCTGTTTTTT. This chain uses TRBV4-3 with TRBJ2-2, with TRBD1 matching over 10 bases. The ends lost 4 bases at V and 6 bases at J; junction bases unmatched: 5. Germline V gives CDR1 LGHNA, CDR2 YSLEER. The CDR3 loop spans 15 amino acids.

This clone was found a few times. This sequence joins TRBV6-1 and TRBJ2-7, with D possibly TRBD1 on 6 matching bases. CDR3 length: 14 residues. From germline, CDR1 is MNHNS and CDR2 SASEGT. Trimming removed 5 bases from V and 0 bases from J, with 11 bases in between. CDR3 sequence (DNA): TGTGCCAGCAGTAGATGGGACACCTCCTACGAGCAGTACTTC. It codes for CASSRWDTSYEQYF.

The chain joins TRBV14 to TRBJ1-4; no firm D call. In germline, CDR1 is SGHDN, CDR2 FVKESK. Trimming pared 0 bases from V and 4 bases from J, leaving 9 bases between. The CDR3 loop spans 15 amino acids. The chain's CDR3 is CASSQDLRDNEKLFF. CDR3 sequence (DNA): TGTGCCAGCAGCCAAGATTTGCGGGATAATGAAAAACTGTTTTTT. Supplemented by reference TRBV14 and TRBJ1-4, the full variable domain reads EAGVTQFPSHSVIEKGQTVTLRCDPISGHDNLYWYRRVMGKEIKFLLHFVKESKQDESGMPNNRFLAERTGGTYSTLKVQPAELEDSGVYFCASSQDLRDNEKLFFGSGTQLSVL.

This clone appeared a single time. The gene calls are TRBV4-2 and TRBJ1-1; D is unresolved. CDR1 and CDR2 from the germline V gene are LGHNA and YNFKEQ. V was trimmed by 0 bases and J by 4 bases, leaving 9 bases between them. The CDR3 is made up of 14 amino acids. The CDR3 region is CASSQDSLSTEAFF. DNA of the CDR3: TGTGCCAGCAGCCAAGATTCGCTGAGCACTGAAGCTTTCTTT.

V gene TRBV12-5 combines with J gene TRBJ2-1; D is perhaps TRBD1 (5 bases). Between the trimmed V and J ends, which lost 7 bases and 7 bases, there was a span of 17 bases. The CDR3 has 14 amino acids. In germline, CDR1 is LGHNT, CDR2 FRNRAP. The CDR3 DNA sequence: TGTGCTAGTGTTGACCGGGCAGGGCCGAATGAGCAGTTCTTC. Residues: CASVDRAGPNEQFF.

The chain employs TRBV11-2 and TRBJ1-1; D uncertain. Germline CDR1 SGHAT, CDR2 FQNNGV. This CDR3 has 15 residues. The V gene lost 0 bases and the J gene lost 1 base, with 9 bases spanning the gap. The CDR3 bases are TGTGCCAGCAGCTTAGAAGAGTACGGGAACACTGAAGCTTTCTTT. This translates into CASSLEEYGNTEAFF.

This chain links TRBV14 with TRBJ1-2; 7 positions agree with TRBD1. V was pared by 0 bases and J by 1 base, with 2 bases of the junction left unmatched. The CDR3 consists of 15 residues. Germline lookup yields CDR1 SGHDN and CDR2 FVKESK. The CDR3 here is CASSQDQGGNYGYTF. The CDR3 coding sequence is TGTGCCAGCAGCCAAGATCAGGGGGGTAACTATGGCTACACCTTC.

This clone appeared a single time. The chain recombines TRBV10-3 with TRBJ2-1; the match to TRBD2 covers 14 bases. This CDR3 has 16 residues. The ends lost 0 bases at V and 6 bases at J; junction bases unmatched: 1. The germline gives CDR1 ENHRY, CDR2 SYGVKD. The CDR3 region is CAISESGTSGGNEQFF. DNA of the CDR3: TGTGCCATCAGTGAGTCAGGGACTAGCGGGGGCAATGAGCAGTTCTTC.

The chain uses TRBV2 and TRBJ1-4; D might be TRBD1 (6 bases). In germline, CDR1 is SNHLY, CDR2 FYNNEI. V was pared by 1 base and J by 0 bases, with 6 bases between. The CDR3 runs to 15 residues. CDR3 bases: TGTGCCAGCAGTGAAGGACAGGCAACTAATGAAAAACTGTTTTTT. The encoded protein is CASSEGQATNEKLFF.

This rearrangement joins TRBV5-1 to TRBJ1-1; no reliable D call. The germline gives CDR1 SGHRS, CDR2 YFSETQ. This CDR3 has 13 residues. V shed 0 bases and J shed 6 bases, with 9 bases lying between them. CDR3 loop: CASSLASGSEAFF. The CDR3, as DNA: TGCGCCAGCAGCTTGGCCTCGGGTTCTGAAGCTTTCTTT.

V and J are TRBV6-6 and TRBJ1-6, with D hard to call. Trimming removed 4 bases at V and 7 bases at J, with 17 bases between. The V gene's germline CDR1 is MNHNY and CDR2 SVGAGI (reference sequence). This CDR3 is 16 amino acids long. The CDR3 protein is CASSLPTGEKNSPLHF. The CDR3 DNA sequence: TGTGCCAGCAGTTTACCCACCGGGGAGAAAAATTCACCCCTCCACTTT.